These 30 T cell receptor beta chains share one sample of origin, sequenced in a study of cytomegalovirus exposure and HLA in healthy donors (TCRdb year 2017). Libraries were made using the immunoSEQ multiplex PCR assay. A mixture of 60 forward primers for TCR Vbeta segments and 13 reverse primers for TCR Jbeta segments was used in the multiplex PCR. In TCRdb, the immuneACCESS table is reduced to in-frame sequences with V and J assigned. These tables do not hold every clone; where another copy was compared, an unresolved V gene accounts for under half, and the others remain unexplained. The sample contains approximately 160,000 clones, more than 80% of them found a single time. The top ten clonotypes cover approximately 2.1% of the sample. The source material was PBMCs. The receptors derive from a woman under 30 in good health and CMV-seronegative.

This clone was recorded a few times. The gene calls are TRBV2 and TRBJ2-1; maybe TRBD2 (6 bases). Germline CDR1 reads SNHLY; CDR2 reads FYNNEI. V lost 11 bases, J lost 3 bases, and 17 bases lay in between. This CDR3 region has 14 residues. DNA of the CDR3: TGTGCCGCCCCCACCGGGACTCTCTACAATGAGCAGTTCTTC. Encoded protein: CAAPTGTLYNEQFF. The variable domain in full, completed from reference TRBV2 and TRBJ2-1, reads EPEVTQTPSHQVTQMGQEVILRCVPISNHLYFYWYRQILGQKVEFLVSFYNNEISEKSEIFDDQFSVERPDGSNFTLKIRSTKLEDSAMYFCAAPTGTLYNEQFFGPGTRLTVL.

The chain has TRBV7-9 and TRBJ2-1; D not resolved. Germline V gives CDR1 SEHNR, CDR2 FQNEAQ (reference sequence). The CDR3 extends over 17 amino acids. V dropped 6 bases and J dropped 6 bases, with 24 bases sitting between them. CDR3 DNA: TGTGCCAGCAGTTCTGGGCGTTTTATGGAAACCGGCAATGAGCAGTTCTTC. Protein: CASSSGRFMETGNEQFF.

This clone was observed a few times. The same CDR3 arises from other DNA sequences in this sample as well. The rearrangement links TRBV4-1 to TRBJ2-5; 7 bases map to TRBD2. Losses at the gene ends were 3 bases for V and 5 bases for J; bases not matched to a gene: 3. CDR3 size: 13 residues. Germline V gene sequence: CDR1 MGHRA, CDR2 YSYEKL. The CDR3 DNA reads TGCGCCAGCAGCCAGGCGGGGGTTGAGACCCAGTACTTC. Its translation is CASSQAGVETQYF.

V usage is TRBV19 and J usage is TRBJ1-1, with 8 bases fitting TRBD1. CDR1 is LNHDA, CDR2 SQIVND, per germline (reference sequence). The V gene end was trimmed by 5 bases and the J gene end by 5 bases; junction bases not matched to a gene: 10. The CDR3 loop spans 15 amino acids. The CDR3 DNA is TGTGCCAGTAGTTTACCTAGACAGGGGAGTACTGAAGCTTTCTTT. Translated: CASSLPRQGSTEAFF.

In its sample, this clone was seen once. V usage is TRBV19 and J usage is TRBJ1-5; TRBD1 is a possible D gene (5 bases). The CDR3 spans 15 residues. V lost 6 bases and J lost 1, with 13 bases in between. The V gene's germline CDR1 is LNHDA and CDR2 SQIVND (reference sequence). CDR3 sequence: CASSQGTRSNQPQHF. The DNA for the CDR3 is TGTGCCAGTAGCCAGGGCACAAGGAGCAATCAGCCCCAGCATTTT.

The V gene is TRBV5-1, the J gene TRBJ2-5; the D is unclear. The end of the DNA fits TRBJ2-7 better, so the J call may be wrong. CDR3 length: 14 amino acids. Germline-derived CDR1 and CDR2 are SGHRS and YFSETQ. In DNA, the CDR3 is TGCGCCAGCAGCTCCCGGAGCCGCTCCTACGAGCAGTACTTC. Translation gives CASSSRSRSYEQYF.

This clone was counted a few times. The chain carries TRBV25-1 and TRBJ2-1; a possible D gene is TRBD1 (6 bases). Germline V gene sequence: CDR1 MGHDK, CDR2 SYGVNS. CDR3 length: 15 residues. V dropped 2 bases and J dropped 3 bases, with 11 bases sitting between them. The CDR3 DNA reads TGTGCCAGCAGTGAACAGGGGAAAATCTACAATGAGCAGTTCTTC. Its protein is CASSEQGKIYNEQFF.

The chain couples TRBV5-1 to TRBJ2-5; TRBD2 agrees at 11 bases. The V and J ends lost 2 bases and 5 bases, in that order; junction bases with no gene match: 8. The CDR3 has 16 residues. Per the germline V gene, CDR1 is SGHRS and CDR2 is YFSETQ. DNA of the CDR3: TGCGCCAGCAGCTTCTCCGGGACTAGCGGAGAGGAGACCCAGTACTTC. Its translation: CASSFSGTSGEETQYF.

This clone appeared a few times. In DNA form, the CDR3 reads TGTGCCAGCAGCTTACCAGACAGTGAAGCTTTCTTT. It translates to CASSLPDSEAFF. The V and J genes are TRBV7-3 and TRBJ1-1, with D possibly being TRBD1 (5 bases). The CDR3 loop spans 12 amino acids. Germline-derived CDR1 and CDR2 are SGHTA and FQGTGA. V lost 2 bases to trimming and J lost 7 bases, with 8 bases between them.

This chain uses TRBV10-3 with TRBJ2-1; D gene uncertain. V shed 1 base and J shed 1 base, with 5 bases lying between them. The germline gives CDR1 ENHRY, CDR2 SYGVKD. This CDR3 comprises 14 residues. DNA of the CDR3: TGTGCCATCAGTGAGTACATGTCCTACAATGAGCAGTTCTTC. This translates into CAISEYMSYNEQFF.

This clone occurred a few times. The chain employs TRBV2 and TRBJ2-7; TRBD1 is a possible D gene (5 bases). V lost 1 base to trimming and J lost 2 bases, with 9 bases between them. The V gene's germline CDR1 is SNHLY and CDR2 FYNNEI. The CDR3 length is 14 residues. The CDR3: CASSEDRSPYEQYF. The CDR3, as DNA: TGTGCCAGCAGTGAAGACAGGTCCCCCTACGAGCAGTACTTC.

This clone has only a few counts. This chain connects TRBV7-8 to TRBJ2-1; the match to TRBD2 covers 7 bases. From germline, CDR1 is SGHVS and CDR2 FQNEAQ. After removal of 1 base from V and 7 bases from J, the junction contained 1 base not matched to a gene. This CDR3 has 13 residues. The CDR3 region is CASSLDGRNEQFF. DNA of the CDR3: TGTGCCAGCAGCTTAGACGGGAGGAATGAGCAGTTCTTC.

The CDR3 DNA reads as TGTGCCAGTAGTATGCAGGGTGGGCAGGGGGGCTCCTACAATGAGCAGTTCTTC. Protein sequence: CASSMQGGQGGSYNEQFF. This chain joins TRBV19 and TRBJ2-1, with D tentatively TRBD1 (7 bases). The V and J ends lost 3 bases and 0 bases respectively, with 18 bases between them. CDR3 length equals 18 residues. Germline values: CDR1 LNHDA, CDR2 SQIVND (reference sequence).

This clone was detected only a few times. The V and J genes are TRBV5-6 and TRBJ1-6; 7 bases map to TRBD1. V lost 0 bases and J lost 9; bases outside the gene matches: 0. Per the germline V gene, CDR1 is SGHDT and CDR2 is YYEEEE. There are 13 residues in the CDR3. CDR3 in amino acids: CASSLDRGSPLHF. CDR3 coding DNA: TGTGCCAGCAGCTTGGACAGGGGTTCACCCCTCCACTTT.

The J gene is TRBJ2-5, the V gene TRBV5-1; perhaps TRBD2 as D (6 bases). The CDR3 loop spans 15 amino acids. V lost 0 bases, J lost 4 bases, and 13 bases lay in between. The V gene's germline CDR1 is SGHRS and CDR2 YFSETQ. For the CDR3, the DNA is TGCGCCAGCAGCTTGGAGCCGGGAGATCTAGAGACCCAGTACTTC. It yields the protein CASSLEPGDLETQYF.

Concerning this clone: One junction end does not reproduce the germline sequence, and a read error may be involved. V usage is TRBV11-2 and J usage is TRBJ1-6, with TRBD1 matching 9 bases. CDR3 size: 14 residues. The germline CDR1 and CDR2 sequences are SGHAT and FQNNGV. The CDR3 is CASSLDRGSSPLHF. In DNA form, the CDR3 reads TGTGCCAGCAGCCTAGACAGGGGGAGTTCACCCCTCCACTTT.

This clone has just a few counts. The genes are TRBV20-1 and TRBJ1-2, with 8 bases aligning to TRBD1. The CDR3 loop spans 11 amino acids. After removal of 8 bases from V and 8 bases from J, the junction contained 7 bases not matched to a gene. Germline CDR1 reads DFQATT; CDR2 reads SNEGSKA (reference sequence). The CDR3 nucleotides are TGCAGTTGGACAGGGCCCAGCGGCTACACCTTC. Protein product: CSWTGPSGYTF.

The chain combines TRBV27 with TRBJ2-1, with TRBD1 matching over 7 bases. Losses at the gene ends were 3 bases for V and 8 bases for J; bases not matched to a gene: 10. The CDR3 is 15 residues long. Germline assignment: CDR1 MNHEY and CDR2 SMNVEV (reference sequence). CDR3 bases: TGTGCCAGCAGTTTCTCCGACAGGGTGGTGTATGAGCAGTTCTTC. Translated: CASSFSDRVVYEQFF.

The chain couples TRBV4-2 to TRBJ2-6; D possibly corresponds to TRBD2 (5 bases). This CDR3 spans 16 amino acids. CDR1 and CDR2 from the germline V gene are LGHNA and YNFKEQ. The V gene lost 2 bases and the J gene lost 0 bases, with 8 bases spanning the gap. CDR3 sequence reads: CASSQSGGSGANVLTF. The CDR3 coding sequence is TGTGCCAGCAGCCAATCCGGAGGCTCTGGGGCCAACGTCCTGACTTTC.

The rearrangement uses TRBV25-1 and TRBJ1-1, with 7 bases matching TRBD1. CDR1 MGHDK and CDR2 SYGVNS come from the germline V gene. The CDR3 sequence is 15 residues long. The V segment lost 6 bases and the J segment 2 bases; nucleotides outside the gene matches: 9. The CDR3 sequence: CASRARGVSNTEAFF. The CDR3, as DNA: TGTGCCAGCAGAGCCAGGGGGGTGTCAAACACTGAAGCTTTCTTT.

V usage is TRBV6-5 and J usage is TRBJ2-7; TRBD1 matches at 10 bases. CDR1 and CDR2 from the germline V gene are MNHEY and SVGAGI. The CDR3 is 14 residues long. The V and J ends lost 2 bases and 5 bases, in that order; junction bases with no gene match: 3. CDR3 DNA: TGTGCCAGCAGTTACGGGACAGGGGTCAACGAGCAGTACTTC. Translation gives CASSYGTGVNEQYF.

V and J are TRBV7-9 and TRBJ2-1; D is possibly TRBD1 (5 bases). The V gene lost 8 bases and the J gene lost 0 bases, with 17 bases spanning the gap. Germline V gene lookup returns CDR1 SEHNR and CDR2 FQNEAQ (reference sequence). The CDR3 length is 16 residues. The CDR3 sequence: CASDWGRTSSYNEQFF. The CDR3 bases are TGTGCCAGCGACTGGGGCAGGACAAGCTCCTACAATGAGCAGTTCTTC.

The rearrangement uses TRBV7-9 and TRBJ2-3; 11 nucleotides match TRBD2. Trimming took 0 bases from V and 5 from J; bases not matched to a gene: 7. Germline V lookup: CDR1 SEHNR, CDR2 FQNEAQ (reference sequence). This CDR3 has 17 amino acids. The CDR3 DNA reads TGTGCCAGCAGCTTAGCGAGTAGCGGGAGGGCGGGAGATACGCAGTATTTT. Residues: CASSLASSGRAGDTQYF. The full variable domain, its missing parts supplied by reference TRBV7-9 and TRBJ2-3, is DTGVSQNPRHKITKRGQNVTFRCDPISEHNRLYWYRQTLGQGPEFLTYFQNEAQLEKSRLLSDRFSAERPKGSFSTLEIQRTEQGDSAMYLCASSLASSGRAGDTQYFGPGTRLTVL.

The chain carries TRBV18 and TRBJ2-7; 10 bases agree with TRBD2. Germline-derived CDR1 and CDR2 are KGHSH and LQKENI. The CDR3 runs 16 residues. The V gene end was trimmed by 3 bases and the J gene end by 2 bases; junction bases not matched to a gene: 7. CDR3 nucleotides: TGTGCCAGCTCACCCATAAGCGGGAGGGGGACCTACGAGCAGTACTTC. It yields the protein CASSPISGRGTYEQYF.

The V call is TRBV25-1, the J call TRBJ2-5; the D gene is possibly TRBD1 (7 bases). TRBJ2-7 matches the DNA end more closely, so the J call is doubtful. CDR3 length: 16 residues. Germline V gives CDR1 MGHDK, CDR2 SYGVNS. The CDR3 loop is CASSGGDGTASYEQYF. As DNA, the CDR3 is TGTGCCAGCAGTGGGGGGGATGGGACAGCGAGTTACGAGCAGTACTTC.

This clone appeared once. V gene TRBV5-1 combines with J gene TRBJ2-5; 10 bases match TRBD1. CDR1 is SGHRS and CDR2 is YFSETQ in the germline V gene. This CDR3 contains 14 residues. Losses at the gene ends were 4 bases for V and 5 bases for J; bases not matched to a gene: 5. The DNA of the CDR3 is TGCGCCAGCAGCCGAACGGGACAGGGGGAGACCCAGTACTTC. Encoded protein: CASSRTGQGETQYF.

J is TRBJ2-7 and V is TRBV7-9; possible D gene TRBD1, 6 bases. The CDR3 has 17 amino acids. V lost 1 base to trimming and J lost 1 base, with 17 bases between them. From germline, CDR1 is SEHNR and CDR2 FQNEAQ (reference sequence). As DNA, the CDR3 is TGTGCCAGCAGCTTAGAGCTGTACACAGGGAAATCCTACGAGCAGTACTTC. It yields the protein CASSLELYTGKSYEQYF. The full variable domain, its missing parts supplied by reference TRBV7-9 and TRBJ2-7, is DTGVSQNPRHKITKRGQNVTFRCDPISEHNRLYWYRQTLGQGPEFLTYFQNEAQLEKSRLLSDRFSAERPKGSFSTLEIQRTEQGDSAMYLCASSLELYTGKSYEQYFGPGTRLTVT.

The chain has TRBV5-1 and TRBJ2-6, with D possibly being TRBD1 (5 bases). The V end lost 0 bases, the J end lost 1 base, and 11 bases lay between the germline ends. The germline V gene encodes CDR1 SGHRS and CDR2 YFSETQ. This CDR3 comprises 17 residues. In DNA form, the CDR3 reads TGCGCCAGCAGCTTGGTCGCAGGGTCGTCTGGGGCCAACGTCCTGACTTTC. Translated, it gives CASSLVAGSSGANVLTF.

The chain joins TRBV7-9 to TRBJ2-1; D gene unclear. This CDR3 is built from 11 residues. Per germline, CDR1 SEHNR and CDR2 FQNEAQ (reference sequence). V lost 5 bases to trimming and J lost 4 bases, with 3 bases between them. The CDR3, as DNA: TGTGCCAGCAGCCCTTACAATGAGCAGTTCTTC. Protein product: CASSPYNEQFF.

This chain joins TRBV7-2 and TRBJ2-7; 9 positions match TRBD2. CDR3 size: 15 residues. Germline values: CDR1 SGHTA, CDR2 FQGNSA. Unmatched junction bases numbered 10, after V lost 6 bases and J lost 4 bases. CDR3 DNA: TGTGCCAGCAGTTACCTAGCGGGAACCCTTTACGAGCAGTACTTC. This gives the protein CASSYLAGTLYEQYF.